One sample yielded the 21 T cell receptor beta chains listed below, sequenced in a study of blood T cell repertoires in COVID-19. Assay: immunoSEQ multiplex PCR; the TCRdb copy retains only in-frame clones and omits some. This sample yields a few hundred thousand clones, of which more than 75% are seen a single time; 1.6% belongs to the top ten. The sequenced material came from peripheral blood. Every receptor here comes from a woman in her 50s with acute or convalescent COVID-19.

The chain links TRBV10-3 to TRBJ2-7; TRBD1 is a possible D gene (6 bases). Trimming shortened V by 6 bases and J by 2 bases, and 14 bases separated the two germline ends. Germline-derived CDR1 and CDR2 are ENHRY and SYGVKD. The CDR3 sequence is 14 residues long. The CDR3 DNA reads TGTGCCATCAGGAGGACAGCCAATACCTACGAGCAGTACTTC. Encoded protein: CAIRRTANTYEQYF.

The V and J genes are TRBV4-1 and TRBJ1-3, with a tentative D call TRBD1 (6 bases). Looked up from germline, CDR1 is MGHRA and CDR2 is YSYEKL. The CDR3 is 17 residues long. Trimming took off 7 bases at V and 0 bases at J, with 19 bases between the two ends. CDR3 sequence (DNA): TGCGCCAGCACCGTTCAGGGGAAAGCGAGCTCTGGAAACACCATATATTTT. It specifies CASTVQGKASSGNTIYF.

This clone was found once. The chain couples TRBV9 to TRBJ2-1, with 12 bases identical to TRBD1. V gave up 0 bases and J gave up 7 bases; unmatched junction bases: 11. CDR3 length equals 18 residues. In germline, CDR1 is SGDLS, CDR2 YYNGEE. The CDR3 here is CASSVDRVWDRGHNEQFF. For the CDR3, the DNA is TGTGCCAGCAGCGTAGATAGAGTTTGGGACAGGGGGCATAATGAGCAGTTCTTC.

This chain links TRBV7-9 with TRBJ1-2, with D maybe TRBD1 (5 bases). The CDR3 runs to 15 residues. V lost 5 bases to trimming and J lost 8 bases, with 21 bases between them. The germline gives CDR1 SEHNR, CDR2 FQNEAQ (reference sequence). The CDR3 reads CASSLKDAGSDGYTF. CDR3 coding DNA: TGTGCCAGCAGCCTTAAGGATGCAGGGTCAGACGGCTACACCTTC.

This clone appeared a few times. V usage is TRBV7-3 and J usage is TRBJ1-1; tentatively, D is TRBD1 (5 bases). V was shortened by 8 bases and J by 1 base, with 14 bases between the two germline ends. CDR1 is SGHTA and CDR2 is FQGTGA in the germline V gene. The CDR3 is 14 amino acids. As DNA, the CDR3 is TGTGCCAGCGGCCTTGGGGCGGCGAACACTGAAGCTTTCTTT. Amino acid sequence: CASGLGAANTEAFF.

CDR3 sequence reads: CATSDPRQSASTDTQYF. CDR3 nucleotides: TGTGCCACCAGTGATCCAAGACAGAGTGCTAGCACAGATACGCAGTATTTT. V and J are TRBV24-1 and TRBJ2-3; D is perhaps TRBD1 (5 bases). The CDR3 has 17 residues. Germline V gives CDR1 KGHDR, CDR2 SFDVKD. V was shortened by 3 bases and J by 0 bases, with 15 bases between the two germline ends.

This clone was observed a few times. The chain uses TRBV5-1 and TRBJ2-7; D is unresolved. CDR1 and CDR2 from the germline V gene are SGHRS and YFSETQ. The V end was cut by 4 bases, the J end by 4 bases, with 6 bases between. This CDR3 contains 11 residues. Written as DNA, the CDR3 is TGCGCCAGCAGCGAGGTTTACGAGCAGTACTTC. Its translation is CASSEVYEQYF.

The genes are TRBV5-4 and TRBJ2-1, with a possible D match to TRBD2 (6 bases). Germline values: CDR1 SGHNT, CDR2 YYREEE (reference sequence). CDR3 length: 15 residues. Between the trimmed V and J ends, which lost 4 bases and 1 base, there was a span of 12 bases. Here the CDR3 DNA reads TGTGCCAGCAGCAGACTAGAGACGTCCTACAATGAGCAGTTCTTC. Translation gives CASSRLETSYNEQFF.

The table lists this clone with a count of one. CDR3 amino acids: CASSLDPRGVGAFF. The CDR3, as DNA: TGCGCCAGCAGCTTGGATCCCAGGGGTGTGGGAGCTTTCTTT. The chain recombines TRBV5-1 with TRBJ1-1; perhaps TRBD1 as D (6 bases). V lost 0 bases and J lost 10, with 16 bases in between. The CDR3 has 14 residues. The V gene's germline CDR1 is SGHRS and CDR2 YFSETQ.

This clone was recorded once. The V gene is TRBV27, the J gene TRBJ1-4; 8 bases line up with TRBD1. The CDR3 has 17 amino acids. V lost 6 bases and J lost 0; bases outside the gene matches: 9. The V gene's germline CDR1 is MNHEY and CDR2 SMNVEV (reference sequence). CDR3 in DNA: TGTGCCAGCAGGACAGGGGTAGGGTTTGCAACTAATGAAAAACTGTTTTTT. Protein: CASRTGVGFATNEKLFF.

This clone has more than one count but fewer than ten. The chain is built from TRBV18 and TRBJ1-3; 7 bases line up with TRBD1. Germline V gene lookup returns CDR1 KGHSH and CDR2 LQKENI. Germline trimming cut 3 bases from V and 0 bases from J; bases unmatched to any gene: 5. The CDR3 contains 16 residues. The CDR3 DNA reads TGTGCCAGCTCACCGGGACAGACGAGCTCTGGAAACACCATATATTTT. Encoded protein: CASSPGQTSSGNTIYF.

This clone has a single count. This chain connects TRBV6-5 to TRBJ2-2; 7 nucleotides agree with TRBD1. CDR3 size: 15 residues. Germline V gene data show CDR1 as MNHEY and CDR2 as SVGAGI. V lost 6 bases to trimming and J lost 6 bases; unmatched junction nucleotides: 10. The CDR3 loop is CASSHRQGRAGELFF. In DNA, the CDR3 is TGTGCCAGCAGCCATCGACAGGGACGGGCCGGGGAGCTGTTTTTT.

Turning to this clone: Other DNA sequences from this sample encode an identical CDR3 as well. The CDR3 coding sequence is TGTGCCAGCAGTTACTCGCTAGCGGGAACATACGAGCAGTACTTC. It encodes CASSYSLAGTYEQYF. The V and J genes are TRBV6-2 or TRBV6-3 and TRBJ2-7, with 9 nucleotides matching TRBD2. Germline values: CDR1 MNHEY, CDR2 SVGEGT. With 0 bases clipped from V and 4 bases from J, the junction kept 4 bases outside the gene matches. The CDR3 runs 15 residues.

The chain joins TRBV30 to TRBJ2-3; the match to TRBD2 covers 7 bases. J was trimmed by 4 bases and V by 3 bases; bases with no gene match: 13. This CDR3 is built from 16 residues. Germline V gives CDR1 GTSNPN, CDR2 SVGIG (reference sequence). In DNA form, the CDR3 reads TGTGCCTGGAGGGGCCCTGGGCGGGAGAAGGCAGATACGCAGTATTTT. Encoded protein: CAWRGPGREKADTQYF. Full variable domain (rest looked up from reference TRBV30 and TRBJ2-3): SQTIHQWPATLVQPVGSPLSLECTVEGTSNPNLYWYRQAAGRGLQLLFYSVGIGQISSEVPQNLSASRPQDRQFILSSKKLLLSDSGFYLCAWRGPGREKADTQYFGPGTRLTVL.

The genes are TRBV7-8 and TRBJ1-2; D gene ambiguous. The CDR3 covers 13 residues. Per germline, CDR1 SGHVS and CDR2 FQNEAQ. Trimming cost V 0 bases and J 2 bases, with 4 bases left between them. The CDR3 sequence: CASSLAGNYGYTF. The CDR3, as DNA: TGTGCCAGCAGCTTAGCCGGGAACTATGGCTACACCTTC.

V gene TRBV7-8 combines with J gene TRBJ2-7; 9 nucleotides align to TRBD2. This CDR3 is 20 amino acids long. With V trimmed by 5 bases and J by 0 bases, 20 bases remained unmatched. Per the germline V gene, CDR1 is SGHVS and CDR2 is FQNEAQ. This CDR3 is CASSTWGETSGYTGSYEQYF. CDR3 bases: TGTGCCAGCAGCACCTGGGGGGAGACTAGCGGTTATACGGGCTCCTACGAGCAGTACTTC.

This rearrangement joins TRBV28 to TRBJ2-7, with TRBD2 identical over 8 bases. In germline, CDR1 is MDHEN, CDR2 SYDVKM. Unmatched junction bases numbered 16, after V lost 5 bases and J lost 7 bases. This CDR3 has 16 amino acids. The CDR3 reads CASSPQAGAGVREQYF. Written as DNA, the CDR3 is TGTGCCAGCAGTCCCCAGGCGGGAGCGGGAGTACGTGAGCAGTACTTC. The whole variable domain, filled in from reference TRBV28 and TRBJ2-7, reads DVKVTQSSRYLVKRTGEKVFLECVQDMDHENMFWYRQDPGLGLRLIYFSYDVKMKEKGDIPEGYSVSREKKERFSLILESASTNQTSMYLCASSPQAGAGVREQYFGPGTRLTVT.

CDR3 nucleotides: TGTGCCAGCAGTTACTCAAGACTAGCGGGAATGGTTGAGCAGTTCTTC. Protein sequence: CASSYSRLAGMVEQFF. The V gene is TRBV6-5, the J gene TRBJ2-1; 11 nucleotides line up with TRBD2. CDR3 length equals 16 residues. The J segment lost 9 bases and the V segment lost 0 bases, leaving 7 bases of the junction unmatched. Germline V CDR1 and CDR2: MNHEY, SVGAGI.

This clone was detected a few times. The chain employs TRBV5-6 and TRBJ2-2, with a tentative D call TRBD1 (5 bases). In germline, CDR1 is SGHDT, CDR2 YYEEEE. The CDR3 consists of 15 residues. Trimming cost V 4 bases and J 3 bases, with 13 bases left between them. CDR3 DNA sequence: TGTGCCAGCAGCCCCGACAGCGCTTACACCGGGGAGCTGTTTTTT. This translates into CASSPDSAYTGELFF.

The V gene is TRBV5-1, the J gene TRBJ2-7, with 8 bases identical to TRBD1. Germline loops: CDR1 SGHRS, CDR2 YFSETQ. The V gene end was trimmed by 0 bases and the J gene end by 3 bases; junction bases not matched to a gene: 5. The CDR3 is 15 amino acids. CDR3 loop: CASSLEGTGNYEQYF. The CDR3 nucleotides read TGCGCCAGCAGCTTGGAGGGGACAGGCAACTACGAGCAGTACTTC.

This chain links TRBV2 with TRBJ2-3, with 11 bases that match TRBD1. J gave up 5 bases and V 5 bases, and 3 bases lay outside the gene matches. The germline CDR1 and CDR2 sequences are SNHLY and FYNNEI. The CDR3 totals 14 residues. The CDR3 loop reads CASSSGQGGDTQYF. CDR3 nucleotides: TGTGCCAGCAGTTCGGGACAGGGGGGAGATACGCAGTATTTT.